This entry describes one T cell receptor beta chain. Its specificity is unknown. Through a sample-barcoded 5' primer and a J-beta primer mix, a second PCR was run for roughly 6 to 11 cycles. One entry per CDR3 protein, called by TCRdb with MiXCR from the 5' RACE reads. The data contain 800,000 or so distinct CDR3 sequences, more than 35% of them singletons. This sample was taken from a study of blood T cells in healthy people across ages. General study results and limits: No one knew whether donors had CMV, which possibly confounded expanded clonotype changes.

The receptor was isolated from an elderly man in good health. Sample: blood.

The CDR3 region is CASSLATGYYNEQFF. CDR3 coding DNA: TGTGCCAGCAGCTTAGCGACAGGGTACTACAATGAGCAGTTCTTC. The V and J genes are TRBV7-9 and TRBJ2-1, with TRBD1 matching over 7 bases. Germline V CDR1 and CDR2: SEHNR, FQNEAQ (reference sequence). This CDR3 is built from 15 residues. The junction had 2 bases not matched to a gene; V was cut back by 0 bases and J by 3 bases.